These 11 T cell receptor beta chains were all obtained from the same sample, sequenced in a study of tumor and adjacent non-tumor tissue in lung cancer. This sample's RNA came from whole unsorted tissue. A modified ARM-PCR protocol with three rounds of nested PCR amplified TCRbeta. TCRdb reprocessed the multiplex PCR reads via MiXCR and lists one record per CDR3 protein. The data show 110,000 or so distinct CDR3 sequences, roughly 80% seen once. The source material was lung tumor tissue. These receptors all come from a woman aged 55-70 years with non-small cell lung cancer.

Regarding this clonotype: A single base separates this from a much larger clone, so it may be a read error. CDR3 nucleotide sequence: TGCAGTGCTACTCCGACTAGCGGGAGCAGTCGGGAGCAGTTATTC. This codes for CSATPTSGSSREQLF. The gene calls are TRBV20-1 and TRBJ2-1; 12 positions match TRBD2. Germline assignment: CDR1 DFQATT and CDR2 SNEGSKA (reference sequence). The CDR3 is 15 amino acids.

This clonotype appeared many times. V gene TRBV7-8 combines with J gene TRBJ2-5; D is tentatively TRBD1 or TRBD2 (5 bases each). CDR1 and CDR2 (germline): SGHVS, FQNEAQ. The CDR3 has 14 amino acids. Trimming took off 5 bases at V and 0 bases at J, with 10 bases between the two ends. CDR3 sequence (DNA): TGTGCCAGCAGCGTGGGGGACCACCAAGAGACCCAGTACTTC. It specifies CASSVGDHQETQYF.

Ten or more counts support this clonotype. The chain uses TRBV5-1 and TRBJ1-5, with D unresolved. This CDR3 is 14 amino acids long. V shed 3 bases and J shed 0 bases, with 7 bases lying between them. The V gene's germline CDR1 is SGHRS and CDR2 YFSETQ. In DNA form, the CDR3 reads TGCGCCAGCAGCTCCAGGAATAGCAATCAGCCCCAGCATTTT. This sequence encodes CASSSRNSNQPQHF.

Details on this clonotype: It is likely a read error, because the conserved phenylalanine at the end of the CDR3 is missing. The chain uses TRBV30 and TRBJ1-5; D ambiguous. The CDR3 has 13 residues. Germline V gene data show CDR1 as GTSNPN and CDR2 as SVGIG (reference sequence). The DNA of the CDR3 is TGTTCCTGGAGTAAATATGGCGCTCAGCCCCAGCATTTA. Translated: CSWSKYGAQPQHL.

Concerning this clonotype: A much larger clone lies a single base off, so this may be a read error. This chain links TRBV20-1 with TRBJ2-1; 7 nucleotides agree with TRBD2. Unmatched junction bases numbered 8, after V lost 7 bases and J lost 5 bases. CDR1 and CDR2 from the germline V gene are DFQATT and SNEGSKA (reference sequence). This CDR3 contains 13 residues. DNA of the CDR3: TGCAGTGTACCTCTAGCGGAGAACAATGAGCAGTTCTTC. Protein: CSVPLAENNEQFF.

The rearrangement joins TRBV11-2 to TRBJ2-1; 15 positions agree with TRBD2. The length of the CDR3 is 16 residues. In germline, CDR1 is SGHAT, CDR2 FQNNGV. The V gene end was trimmed by 4 bases and the J gene end by 7 bases; junction bases not matched to a gene: 5. The CDR3: CASSCGTSGRLNEQFF. CDR3 nucleotides: TGTGCCAGCAGCTGCGGGACTAGCGGGAGGTTGAATGAGCAGTTCTTC.

Regarding this clonotype: Compared with germline, one end of the junction differs, possibly owing to a read error. The genes are TRBV6-1 and TRBJ2-1; the D is unclear. CDR1 is MNHNS and CDR2 is SASEGT in the germline V gene. CDR3 size: 11 residues. CDR3 coding DNA: TGTGTCAGCACCTCATTAGAGGAGCAGTTCTTC. The encoded protein is CVSTSLEEQFF.

Points on this clonotype: A much larger clone is a single base away; this may be a read error. V is TRBV20-1 and J is TRBJ1-1, with D perhaps matching TRBD1 (6 bases). Germline CDR1 reads DFQATT; CDR2 reads SNEGSKA (reference sequence). There are 17 residues in the CDR3. The V and J ends lost 6 bases and 2 bases respectively, with 25 bases between them. The CDR3 reads CSAWVRGELPINTEAFF. Here the CDR3 DNA reads TGCAGTGCCTGGGTTAGGGGGGAACTCCCCATTAACACTGAAGCTTTCTTT.

This rearrangement joins TRBV7-2 to TRBJ2-1; tentatively, D is TRBD2 (6 bases). CDR1 SGHTA and CDR2 FQGNSA come from the germline V gene. With 6 bases removed from V and 7 bases from J, the gap between germline ends came to 16 bases. The CDR3 has 14 residues. CDR3 DNA: TGTGCCAGCAGATTCCGGGAGCCACGGAATGAGCAGTTCTTC. Its translation is CASRFREPRNEQFF. Based on the CDR3 plus reference TRBV7-2 and TRBJ2-1, the full variable domain is GAGVSQSPSNKVTEKGKDVELRCDPISGHTALYWYRQSLGQGLEFLIYFQGNSAPDKSGLPSDRFSAERTGGSVSTLTIQRTQQEDSAVYLCASRFREPRNEQFFGPGTRLTVL.

This clonotype was picked up one time. An end of the junction differs from the germline gene, which may be a read error. The chain combines TRBV5-1 with TRBJ1-6; D gene uncertain. The CDR3 contains 13 residues. CDR1 and CDR2 from the germline V gene are SGHRS and YFSETQ. The CDR3 DNA reads TGCCCCAGCAGCTTGACCGAATCATCACCACTCCACTTT. It yields the protein CPSSLTESSPLHF.

About this clonotype: One end of the junction varies from germline; a read error may be responsible. This sequence joins TRBV14 and TRBJ1-1, with a possible D match to TRBD1 (6 bases). The CDR3 loop spans 16 amino acids. Germline CDR1 SGHDN, CDR2 FVKESK. The chain's CDR3 is CTSSQDRGGMNTEAFF. Written as DNA, the CDR3 is TGTACCAGCAGCCAAGATCGGGGGGGCATGAACACTGAAGCTTTCTTT.